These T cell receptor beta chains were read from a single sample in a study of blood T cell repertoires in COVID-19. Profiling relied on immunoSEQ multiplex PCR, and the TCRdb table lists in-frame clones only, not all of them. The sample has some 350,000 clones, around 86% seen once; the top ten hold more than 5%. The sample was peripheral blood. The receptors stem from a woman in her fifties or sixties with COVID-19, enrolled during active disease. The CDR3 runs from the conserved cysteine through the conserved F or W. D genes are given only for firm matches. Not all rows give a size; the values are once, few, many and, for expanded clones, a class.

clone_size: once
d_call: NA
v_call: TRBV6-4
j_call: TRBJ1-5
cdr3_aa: CASSVETDRPQHF
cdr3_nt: TGTGCCAGCAGTGTTGAGACAGATAGGCCCCAGCATTTT

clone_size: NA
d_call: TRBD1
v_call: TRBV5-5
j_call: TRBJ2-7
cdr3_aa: CASSSTGGFSYEQYF
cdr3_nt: TGTGCCAGCAGCTCGACAGGGGGCTTTTCCTACGAGCAGTACTTC

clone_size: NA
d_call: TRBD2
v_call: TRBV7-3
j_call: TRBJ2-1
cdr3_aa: CASSLTSGLAVNNEQFF
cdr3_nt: TGTGCCAGCAGCCTGACTTCGGGACTAGCGGTTAACAATGAGCAGTTCTTC

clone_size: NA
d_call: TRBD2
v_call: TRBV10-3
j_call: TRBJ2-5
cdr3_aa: CAISPGTSRETQYF
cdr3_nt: TGTGCCATCAGCCCCGGGACTAGCCGGGAGACCCAGTACTTC

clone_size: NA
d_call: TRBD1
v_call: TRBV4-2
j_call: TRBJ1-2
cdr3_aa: CASSQETTGAQGYTF
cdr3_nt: TGTGCCAGCAGCCAAGAGACGACAGGGGCTCAGGGCTACACCTTC

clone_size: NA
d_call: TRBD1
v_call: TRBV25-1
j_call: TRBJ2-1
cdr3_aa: CASSSNTGASSYNEQFF
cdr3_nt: TGTGCCAGCAGTTCCAACACAGGGGCCAGCTCCTACAATGAGCAGTTCTTC

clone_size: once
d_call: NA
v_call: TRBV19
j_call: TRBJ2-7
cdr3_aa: CASSPEGRYEQYF
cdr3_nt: TGTGCCAGTAGTCCAGAGGGCCGATACGAGCAGTACTTC

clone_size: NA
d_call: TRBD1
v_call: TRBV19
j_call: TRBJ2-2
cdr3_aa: CASKDRGLGTGELFF
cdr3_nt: TGTGCCAGTAAGGACAGGGGGCTAGGCACCGGGGAGCTGTTTTTT

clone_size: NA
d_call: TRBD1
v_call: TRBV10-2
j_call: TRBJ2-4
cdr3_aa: CASSVGRGRSNIQYF
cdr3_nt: TGCGCCAGCAGTGTAGGAAGGGGGCGGTCAAACATTCAGTACTTC

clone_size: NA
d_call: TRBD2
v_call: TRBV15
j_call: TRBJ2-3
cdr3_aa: CATSRDAAGGFTDTQYF
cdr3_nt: TGTGCCACCAGCAGAGATGCAGCGGGAGGGTTCACAGATACGCAGTATTTT

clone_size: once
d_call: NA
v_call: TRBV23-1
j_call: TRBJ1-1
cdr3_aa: CASSQSRGTRGKVRLNTEAFF
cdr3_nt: TGCGCCAGCAGTCAATCTAGGGGGACGCGAGGGAAAGTTCGGCTGAACACTGAAGCTTTCTTT

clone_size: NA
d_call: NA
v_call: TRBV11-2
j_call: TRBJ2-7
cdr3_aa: CASEGRGVREQYF
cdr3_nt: TGTGCCAGCGAGGGACGCGGGGTGCGAGAGCAGTACTTC

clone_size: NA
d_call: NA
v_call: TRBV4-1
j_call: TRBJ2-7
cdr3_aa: CASSQVLSDSIYEQYF
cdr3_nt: TGCGCCAGCAGCCAAGTTCTGTCGGACTCCATCTACGAGCAGTACTTC

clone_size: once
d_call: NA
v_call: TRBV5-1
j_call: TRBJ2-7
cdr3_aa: CASSATRVSASSYEQYF
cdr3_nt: TGCGCCAGCAGCGCCACCCGGGTAAGCGCCAGCTCCTACGAGCAGTACTTC

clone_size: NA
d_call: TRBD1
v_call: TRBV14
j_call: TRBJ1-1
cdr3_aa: CASRLGTGGTEAFF
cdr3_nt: TGTGCCAGCAGACTCGGGACAGGGGGAACTGAAGCTTTCTTT

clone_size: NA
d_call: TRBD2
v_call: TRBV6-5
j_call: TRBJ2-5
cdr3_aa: CASSSGGAGEETQYF
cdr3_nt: TGTGCCAGCAGTTCCGGTGGAGCGGGAGAGGAGACCCAGTACTTC

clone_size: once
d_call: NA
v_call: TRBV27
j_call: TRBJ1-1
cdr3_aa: CASREDNLVSEAFF
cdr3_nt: TGTGCCAGCAGGGAGGATAATCTAGTATCTGAAGCTTTCTTT

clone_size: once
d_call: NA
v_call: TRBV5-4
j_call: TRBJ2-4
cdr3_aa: CASSPQTRKNIQYF
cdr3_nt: TGTGCCAGCAGCCCCCAGACTAGGAAAAACATTCAGTACTTC

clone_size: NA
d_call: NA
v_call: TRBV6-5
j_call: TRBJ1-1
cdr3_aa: CASRTGTSNTEAFF
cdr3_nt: TGTGCCAGCAGGACGGGGACTTCTAACACTGAAGCTTTCTTT

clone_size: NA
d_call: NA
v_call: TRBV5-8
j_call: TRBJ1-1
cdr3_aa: CASSLLRFTEAFF
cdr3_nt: TGTGCCAGCAGCTTGCTGAGGTTCACTGAAGCTTTCTTT

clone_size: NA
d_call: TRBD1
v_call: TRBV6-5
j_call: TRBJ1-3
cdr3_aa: CASSRGTVSGNTIYF
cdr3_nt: TGTGCCAGCAGTAGAGGGACAGTTTCTGGAAACACCATATATTTT

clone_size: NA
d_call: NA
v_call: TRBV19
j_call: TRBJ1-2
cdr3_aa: CASSIRGIRGFYGYTF
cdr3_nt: TGTGCCAGTAGTATAAGGGGAATCAGGGGCTTCTATGGCTACACCTTC

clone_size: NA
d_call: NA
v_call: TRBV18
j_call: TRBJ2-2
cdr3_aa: CASSPESNTGELFF
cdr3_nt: TGTGCCAGCTCACCGGAGTCGAACACCGGGGAGCTGTTTTTT

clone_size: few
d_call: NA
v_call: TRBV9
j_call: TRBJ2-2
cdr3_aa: CASSVDGGRNTGELFF
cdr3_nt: TGTGCCAGCAGCGTAGATGGGGGGAGAAACACCGGGGAGCTGTTTTTT

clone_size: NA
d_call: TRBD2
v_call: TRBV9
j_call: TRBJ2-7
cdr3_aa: CASSVDLAGGLYEQYF
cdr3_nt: TGTGCCAGCAGCGTAGACCTAGCGGGAGGTCTCTACGAGCAGTACTTC

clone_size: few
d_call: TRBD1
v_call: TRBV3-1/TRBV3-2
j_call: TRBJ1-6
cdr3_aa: CASSQGQFNSPLHF
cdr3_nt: TGTGCCAGCAGCCAGGGACAGTTCAATTCACCCCTCCACTTT

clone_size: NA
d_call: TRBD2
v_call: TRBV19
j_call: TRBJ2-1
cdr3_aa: CASMKRETSNEQFF
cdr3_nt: TGTGCCAGTATGAAGCGGGAGACCTCCAATGAGCAGTTCTTC

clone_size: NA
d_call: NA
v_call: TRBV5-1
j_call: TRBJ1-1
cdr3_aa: CASSLREWNTEAFF
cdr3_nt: TGCGCCAGCAGCTTAAGGGAGTGGAACACTGAAGCTTTCTTT

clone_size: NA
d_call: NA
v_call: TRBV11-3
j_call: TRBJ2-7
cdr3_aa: CASSLSGGVYEQYF
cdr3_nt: TGTGCCAGCAGCTTATCGGGCGGGGTCTACGAGCAGTACTTC

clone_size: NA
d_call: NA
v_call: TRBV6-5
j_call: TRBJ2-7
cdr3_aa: CASSYRGSSYEQYF
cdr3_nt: TGTGCCAGCAGTTACCGCGGTTCTTCCTACGAGCAGTACTTC

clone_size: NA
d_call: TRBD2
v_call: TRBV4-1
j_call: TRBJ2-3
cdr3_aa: CASSQGTSPDTQYF
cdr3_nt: TGCGCCAGCAGCCAAGGGACTAGCCCCGATACGCAGTATTTT

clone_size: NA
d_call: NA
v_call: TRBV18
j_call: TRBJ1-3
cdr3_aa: CASSPTAGLPGNTIYF
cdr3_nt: TGTGCCAGCTCACCTACAGCGGGTTTACCGGGAAACACCATATATTTT

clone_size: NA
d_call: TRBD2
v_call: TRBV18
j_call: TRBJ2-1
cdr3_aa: CASSSSRGGRSYEQFF
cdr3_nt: TGTGCCAGCTCATCCTCTCGGGGGGGAAGGAGCTATGAGCAGTTCTTC

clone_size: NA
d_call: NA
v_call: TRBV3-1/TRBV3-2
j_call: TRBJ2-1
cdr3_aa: CASSQMVANEQFF
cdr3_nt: TGTGCCAGCAGCCAGATGGTGGCCAATGAGCAGTTCTTC

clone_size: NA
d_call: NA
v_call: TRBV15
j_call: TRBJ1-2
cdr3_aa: CATSRGTGRGYGYTF
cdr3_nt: TGTGCCACCAGCAGGGGCACAGGGAGGGGGTATGGCTACACCTTC

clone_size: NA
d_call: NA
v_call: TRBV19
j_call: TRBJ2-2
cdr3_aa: CASSPGITNTGELFF
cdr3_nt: TGTGCCAGTAGCCCGGGAATTACGAACACCGGGGAGCTGTTTTTT

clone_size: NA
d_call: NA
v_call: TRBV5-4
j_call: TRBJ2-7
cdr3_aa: CASSLGQGTTYEQYF
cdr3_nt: TGTGCCAGCAGCTTGGGGCAGGGGACCACCTACGAGCAGTACTTC

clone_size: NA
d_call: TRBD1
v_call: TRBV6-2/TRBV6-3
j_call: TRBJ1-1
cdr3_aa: CASSSNTGGTEAFF
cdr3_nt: TGTGCCAGCAGTTCCAACACAGGGGGCACTGAAGCTTTCTTT

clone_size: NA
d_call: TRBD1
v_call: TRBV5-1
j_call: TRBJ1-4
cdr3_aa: CASSPGGGGEKLFF
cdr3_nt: TGCGCCAGCAGCCCAGGGGGCGGGGGTGAAAAACTGTTTTTT

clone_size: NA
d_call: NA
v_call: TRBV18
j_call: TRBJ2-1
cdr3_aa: CASSPTLQGEQFF
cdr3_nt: TGTGCCAGCTCACCGACGCTTCAGGGGGAGCAGTTCTTC

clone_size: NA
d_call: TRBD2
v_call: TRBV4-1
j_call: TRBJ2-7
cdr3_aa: CASSRGLAGVGEQYF
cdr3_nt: TGCGCCAGCAGCCGAGGACTAGCGGGAGTGGGTGAGCAGTACTTC